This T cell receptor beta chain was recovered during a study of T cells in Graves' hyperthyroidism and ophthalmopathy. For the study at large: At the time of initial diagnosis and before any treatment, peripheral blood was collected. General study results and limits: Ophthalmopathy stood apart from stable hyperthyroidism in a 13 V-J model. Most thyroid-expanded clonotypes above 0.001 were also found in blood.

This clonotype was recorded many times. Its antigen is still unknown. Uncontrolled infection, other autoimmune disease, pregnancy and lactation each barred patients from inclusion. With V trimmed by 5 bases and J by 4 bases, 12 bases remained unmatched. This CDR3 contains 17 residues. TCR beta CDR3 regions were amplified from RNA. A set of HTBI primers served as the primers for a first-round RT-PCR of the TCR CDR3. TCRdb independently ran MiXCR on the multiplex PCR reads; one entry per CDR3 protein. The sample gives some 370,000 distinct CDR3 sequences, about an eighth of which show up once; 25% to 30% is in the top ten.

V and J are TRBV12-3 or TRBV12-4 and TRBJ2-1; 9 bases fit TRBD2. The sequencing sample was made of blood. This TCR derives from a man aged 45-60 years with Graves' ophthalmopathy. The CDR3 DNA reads TGTGCCAGCAGTCATCAGACTAGCGGTTACCTATACAATGAGCAGTTCTTC. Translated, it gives CASSHQTSGYLYNEQFF.